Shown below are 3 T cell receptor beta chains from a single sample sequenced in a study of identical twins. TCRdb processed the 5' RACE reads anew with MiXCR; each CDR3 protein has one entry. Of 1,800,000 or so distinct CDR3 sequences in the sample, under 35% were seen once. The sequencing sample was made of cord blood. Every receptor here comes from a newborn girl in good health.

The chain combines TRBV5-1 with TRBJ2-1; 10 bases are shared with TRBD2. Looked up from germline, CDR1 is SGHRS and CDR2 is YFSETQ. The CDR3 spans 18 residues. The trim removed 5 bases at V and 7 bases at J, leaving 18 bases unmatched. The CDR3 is CASSVFLSGRSSRNEQFF. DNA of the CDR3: TGCGCCAGCAGTGTATTTCTTAGCGGGAGGTCGTCACGGAATGAGCAGTTCTTC.

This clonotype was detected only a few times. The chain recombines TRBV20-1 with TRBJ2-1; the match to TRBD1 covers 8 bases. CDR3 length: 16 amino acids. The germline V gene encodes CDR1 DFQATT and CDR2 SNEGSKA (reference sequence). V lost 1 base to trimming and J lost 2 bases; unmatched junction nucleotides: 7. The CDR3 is CSARGSTGDPYNEQFF. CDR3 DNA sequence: TGCAGTGCTAGAGGGTCGACAGGGGACCCCTACAATGAGCAGTTCTTC.

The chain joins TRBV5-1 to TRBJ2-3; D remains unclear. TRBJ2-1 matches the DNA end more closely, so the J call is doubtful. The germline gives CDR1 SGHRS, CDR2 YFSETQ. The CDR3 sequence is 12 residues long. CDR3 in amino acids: CASSRNTDTQFF. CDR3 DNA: TGCGCCAGCAGCCGGAACACAGATACGCAGTTCTTC.